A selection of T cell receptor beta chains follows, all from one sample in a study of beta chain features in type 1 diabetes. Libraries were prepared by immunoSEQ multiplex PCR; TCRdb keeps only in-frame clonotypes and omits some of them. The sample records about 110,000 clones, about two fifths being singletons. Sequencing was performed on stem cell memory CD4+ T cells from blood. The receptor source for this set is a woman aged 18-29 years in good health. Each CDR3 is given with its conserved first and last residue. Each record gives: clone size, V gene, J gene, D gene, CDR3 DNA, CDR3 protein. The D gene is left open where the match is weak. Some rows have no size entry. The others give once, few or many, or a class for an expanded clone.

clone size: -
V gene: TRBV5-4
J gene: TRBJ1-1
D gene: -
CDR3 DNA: TGTGCCAGCAGCTTGTTTAGGGAGGGCGCGGGCACTGAAGCTTTCTTT
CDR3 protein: CASSLFREGAGTEAFF

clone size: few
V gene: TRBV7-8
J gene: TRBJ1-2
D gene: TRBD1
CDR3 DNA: TGTGCCAGCAGCCCCCGCGGGACAGGGGTTACTCCTAGCTATGGCTACACCTTC
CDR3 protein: CASSPRGTGVTPSYGYTF

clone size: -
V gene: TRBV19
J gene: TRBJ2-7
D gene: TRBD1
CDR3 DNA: TGTGCCAGTAGAATCGGACAGGGCCACGAGCAGTACTTC
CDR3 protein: CASRIGQGHEQYF

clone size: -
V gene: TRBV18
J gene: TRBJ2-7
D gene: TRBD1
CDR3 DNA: TGTGCCAGCTCAAAGGACAGGACCTACGAGCAGTACTTC
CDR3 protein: CASSKDRTYEQYF

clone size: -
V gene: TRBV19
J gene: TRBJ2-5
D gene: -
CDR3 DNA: TGTGCCAGTAGTCCGCCTGACAGACTTCAAGAGACCCAGTACTTC
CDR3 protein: CASSPPDRLQETQYF

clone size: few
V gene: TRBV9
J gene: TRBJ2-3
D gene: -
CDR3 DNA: TGTGCCAGCAGCGTAGCGGTACTATCCACAGATACGCAGTATTTT
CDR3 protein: CASSVAVLSTDTQYF

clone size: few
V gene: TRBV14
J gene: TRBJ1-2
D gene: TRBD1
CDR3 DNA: TGTGCCAGCAGCCCCCGGGACAGTGATGGCTACACCTTC
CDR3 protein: CASSPRDSDGYTF

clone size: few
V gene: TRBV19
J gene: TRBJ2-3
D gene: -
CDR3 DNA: TGTGCCAGTAGTGAGACAGACACAGATACGCAGTATTTT
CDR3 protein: CASSETDTDTQYF

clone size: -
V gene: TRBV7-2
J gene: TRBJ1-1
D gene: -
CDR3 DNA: TGTGCCAGCAGCTCCCCCTGGCAGATGAACACTGAAGCTTTCTTT
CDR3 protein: CASSSPWQMNTEAFF

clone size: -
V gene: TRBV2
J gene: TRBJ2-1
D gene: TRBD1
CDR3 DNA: TGTGCCAGCAGTAGTTGGACAGGGGACAATGAGCAGTTCTTC
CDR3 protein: CASSSWTGDNEQFF

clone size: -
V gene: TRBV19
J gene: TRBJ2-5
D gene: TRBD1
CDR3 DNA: TGTGCCAGTAGTACCCGACAGGGCCTACAAGAGACCCAGTACTTC
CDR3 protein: CASSTRQGLQETQYF

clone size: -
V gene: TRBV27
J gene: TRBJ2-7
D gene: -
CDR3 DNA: TGTGCCAGCAGTTTGCGTGGGACACCCTACGAGCAGTACTTC
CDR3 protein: CASSLRGTPYEQYF

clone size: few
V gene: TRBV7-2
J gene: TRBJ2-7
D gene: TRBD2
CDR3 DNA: TGTGCCAGCAGCTTTAGGGGACTAACCCCCTACGAGCAGTACTTC
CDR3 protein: CASSFRGLTPYEQYF

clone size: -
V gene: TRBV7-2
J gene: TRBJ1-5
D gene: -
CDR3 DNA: TGTGCCAGCAGCTTCGTGAATCAGCCCCAGCATTTT
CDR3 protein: CASSFVNQPQHF

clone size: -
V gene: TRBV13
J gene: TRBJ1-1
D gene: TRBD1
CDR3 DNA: TGTGCCAGCAGCTCTACCGGACAGGGCCCTGAAGCTTTCTTT
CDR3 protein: CASSSTGQGPEAFF

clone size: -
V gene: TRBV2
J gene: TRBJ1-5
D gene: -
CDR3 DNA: TGTGCCAGCAGTGAAAGGGGTAATCAGCCCCAGCATTTT
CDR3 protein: CASSERGNQPQHF

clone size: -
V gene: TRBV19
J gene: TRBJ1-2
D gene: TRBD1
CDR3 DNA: TGTGCCAGTAGTATGTGGGGACAGGGCTATGGCTACACCTTC
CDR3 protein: CASSMWGQGYGYTF

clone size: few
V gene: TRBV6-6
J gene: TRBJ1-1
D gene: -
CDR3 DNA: TGTGCCAGCAGTTCCCTTTTTAAGAACACTGAAGCTTTCTTT
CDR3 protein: CASSSLFKNTEAFF

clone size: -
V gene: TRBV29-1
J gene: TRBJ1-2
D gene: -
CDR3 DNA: TGCAGCGTTGACAGGGGCGCGACGGGCTACACCTTC
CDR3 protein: CSVDRGATGYTF

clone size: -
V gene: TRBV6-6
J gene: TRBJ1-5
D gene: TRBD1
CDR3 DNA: TGTGCCAGCACCGGGACAGGGAATCAGCCCCAGCATTTT
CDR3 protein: CASTGTGNQPQHF

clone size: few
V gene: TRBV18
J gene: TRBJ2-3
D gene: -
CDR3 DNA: TGTGCCAGCTCACCACTTCGGACACTTAGCACAGATACGCAGTATTTT
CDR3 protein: CASSPLRTLSTDTQYF

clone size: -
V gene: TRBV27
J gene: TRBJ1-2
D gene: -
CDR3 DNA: TGTGCCAGCAGTTTAACTGTGGACAGACATTATGGCTACACCTTC
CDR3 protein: CASSLTVDRHYGYTF

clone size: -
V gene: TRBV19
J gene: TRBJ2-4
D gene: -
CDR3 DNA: TGTGCCAGTAGTGGGGGCAGGCCCCGAATTCAGTACTTC
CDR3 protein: CASSGGRPRIQYF

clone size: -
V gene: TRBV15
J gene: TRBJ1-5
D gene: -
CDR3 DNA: TGTGCCACCAGCAGAGATCGCGTACGGGGGGTCAATCAGCCCCAGCATTTT
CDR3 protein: CATSRDRVRGVNQPQHF

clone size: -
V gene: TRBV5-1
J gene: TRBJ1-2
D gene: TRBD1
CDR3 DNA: TGCGCCAGCAGCGGAAGGGACAGGGGCGTCTATGGCTACACCTTC
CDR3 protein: CASSGRDRGVYGYTF

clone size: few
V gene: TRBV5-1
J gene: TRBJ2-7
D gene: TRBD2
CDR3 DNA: TGCGCCAGCAGCTTGGACGCGGGAGGGCCCTACGAGCAGTACTTC
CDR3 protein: CASSLDAGGPYEQYF

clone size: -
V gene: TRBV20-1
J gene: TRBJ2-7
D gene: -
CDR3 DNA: TGCAGTGCTGGACAGTCCTACGAGCAGTACTTC
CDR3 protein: CSAGQSYEQYF

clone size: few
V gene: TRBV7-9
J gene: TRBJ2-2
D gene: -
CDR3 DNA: TGTGCCAGCAGCCGTCGGACAGTCAACACCGGGGAGCTGTTTTTT
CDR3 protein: CASSRRTVNTGELFF

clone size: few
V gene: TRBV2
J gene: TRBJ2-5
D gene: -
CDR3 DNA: TGTGCCAGCAGTGCTCGGGGGACAGAGGGAGAGACCCAGTACTTC
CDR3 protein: CASSARGTEGETQYF

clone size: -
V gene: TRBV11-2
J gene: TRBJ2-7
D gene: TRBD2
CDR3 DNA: TGTGCCAGCAGCCCCTCGTTTAGCGGGAACTCCTACGAGCAGTACTTC
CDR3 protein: CASSPSFSGNSYEQYF

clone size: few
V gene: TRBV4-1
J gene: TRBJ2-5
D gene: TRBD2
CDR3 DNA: TGCGCCAGCAGCCAAGATCTCCCTCTAGCGGGGATTAAAGAGACCCAGTACTTC
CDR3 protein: CASSQDLPLAGIKETQYF

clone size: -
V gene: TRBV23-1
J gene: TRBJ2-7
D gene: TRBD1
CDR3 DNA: TGCGCCAGCAGTCAAACCGGACAGGGTAACTACGAGCAGTACTTC
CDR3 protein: CASSQTGQGNYEQYF

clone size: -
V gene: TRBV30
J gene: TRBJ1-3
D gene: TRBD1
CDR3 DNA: TGTGCCTGGAGCTACGGGACAGGGGGTAGAAACACCATATATTTT
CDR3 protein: CAWSYGTGGRNTIYF

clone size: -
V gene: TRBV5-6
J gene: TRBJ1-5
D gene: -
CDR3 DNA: TGTGCCAGCAGCTTGTATTCAGGGGTCAACCAGCCCCAGCATTTT
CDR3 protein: CASSLYSGVNQPQHF

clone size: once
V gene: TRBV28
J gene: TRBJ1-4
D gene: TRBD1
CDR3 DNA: TGTGCCAGCAGTTTAGGGACAGGGATCTCTAATGAAAAACTGTTTTTT
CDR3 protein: CASSLGTGISNEKLFF

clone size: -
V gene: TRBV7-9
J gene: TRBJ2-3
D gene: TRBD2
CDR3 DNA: TGTGCCAGCAGCTCCCGGCGGGGGGTCCCTATAGATACGCAGTATTTT
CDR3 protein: CASSSRRGVPIDTQYF

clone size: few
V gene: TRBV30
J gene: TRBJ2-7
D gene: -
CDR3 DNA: TGTGCCTGGAGCGGTTCTTCGGACGAGCAGTACTTC
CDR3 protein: CAWSGSSDEQYF

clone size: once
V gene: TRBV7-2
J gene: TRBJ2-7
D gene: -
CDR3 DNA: TGTGCCAGCAGTCGTAACCGGTACGAGCAGTACTTC
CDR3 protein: CASSRNRYEQYF

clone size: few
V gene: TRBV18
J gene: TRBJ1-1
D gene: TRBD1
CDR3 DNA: TGTGCCAGCTCACCATTTGGTAGGGGGCAGAACACTGAAGCTTTCTTT
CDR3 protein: CASSPFGRGQNTEAFF

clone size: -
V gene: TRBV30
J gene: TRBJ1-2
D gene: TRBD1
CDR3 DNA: TGTGCCTGGAGTTTTTACAGGGGGTTCAACTATGGCTACACCTTC
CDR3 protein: CAWSFYRGFNYGYTF

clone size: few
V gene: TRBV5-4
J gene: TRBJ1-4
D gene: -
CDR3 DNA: TGTGCCAGCAGCTTGTCTCCGAGGACTAATGAAAAACTGTTTTTT
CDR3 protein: CASSLSPRTNEKLFF

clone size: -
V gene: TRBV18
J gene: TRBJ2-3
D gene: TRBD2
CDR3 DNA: TGTGCCAGCTCAACTAACCTAGCGGGAGTAGATACGCAGTATTTT
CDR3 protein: CASSTNLAGVDTQYF

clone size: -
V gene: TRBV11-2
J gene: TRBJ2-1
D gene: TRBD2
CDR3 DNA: TGTGCCAGCAGCTACACTAGCGGAGCCACTTACAATGAGCAGTTCTTC
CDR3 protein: CASSYTSGATYNEQFF

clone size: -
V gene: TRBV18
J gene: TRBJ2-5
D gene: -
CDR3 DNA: TGTGCCAGCTCACCGGCAGGGATCTCAGGAGAGACCCAGTACTTC
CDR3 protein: CASSPAGISGETQYF

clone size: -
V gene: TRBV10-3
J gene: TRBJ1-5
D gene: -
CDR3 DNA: TGTGCCATCAGTGAGTTTGCGACAGATTTTAGCAATCAGCCCCAGCATTTT
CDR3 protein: CAISEFATDFSNQPQHF

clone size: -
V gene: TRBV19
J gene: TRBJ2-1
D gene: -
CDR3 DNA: TGTGCCAGTAGTAGACAGGTTGCCTACAATGAGCAGTTCTTC
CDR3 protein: CASSRQVAYNEQFF

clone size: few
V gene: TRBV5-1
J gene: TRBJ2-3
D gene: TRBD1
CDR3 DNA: TGCGCCAGCAGCTTGGTCCCGGGACAGGAAGATACGCAGTATTTT
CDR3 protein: CASSLVPGQEDTQYF

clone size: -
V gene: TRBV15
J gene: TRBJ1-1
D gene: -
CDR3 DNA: TGTGCCACCAGCACCCAAATGAACACTGAAGCTTTCTTT
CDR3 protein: CATSTQMNTEAFF

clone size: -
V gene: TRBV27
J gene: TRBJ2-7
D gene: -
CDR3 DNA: TGTGCCAGCAGTTTAATTGACAGGTCCAACTACGAGCAGTACTTC
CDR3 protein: CASSLIDRSNYEQYF

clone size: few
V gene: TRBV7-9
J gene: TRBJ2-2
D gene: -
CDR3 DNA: TGTGCCAGCAGCATGGGGGGACCCGGGGAGCTGTTTTTT
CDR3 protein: CASSMGGPGELFF

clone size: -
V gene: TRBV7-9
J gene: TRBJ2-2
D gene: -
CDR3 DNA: TGTGCCAGCAGCTTAGGAGGAGGGTACACCGGGGAGCTGTTTTTT
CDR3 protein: CASSLGGGYTGELFF

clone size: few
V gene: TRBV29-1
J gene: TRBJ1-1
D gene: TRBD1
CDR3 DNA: TGCAGCGTTCTGGCGGGCAGGGGGAGGACTGAAGCTTTCTTT
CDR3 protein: CSVLAGRGRTEAFF

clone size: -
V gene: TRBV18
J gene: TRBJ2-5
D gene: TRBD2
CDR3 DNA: TGTGCCAGCTCCATCGGGACTAGTGATATAGAGACCCAGTACTTC
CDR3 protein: CASSIGTSDIETQYF

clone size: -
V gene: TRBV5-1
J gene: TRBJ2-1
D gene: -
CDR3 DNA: TGCGCCAGCAGCACCCCAGGGAACAATGAGCAGTTCTTC
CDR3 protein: CASSTPGNNEQFF

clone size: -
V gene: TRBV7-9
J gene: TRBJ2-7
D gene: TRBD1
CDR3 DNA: TGTGCCAGCGGACAGGGTTACTACGAGCAGTACTTC
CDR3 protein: CASGQGYYEQYF